This T cell receptor beta chain came from a study of shared clonotypes between healthy human individuals. Clones were read by immunoSEQ multiplex PCR, and TCRdb kept only the in-frame ones, dropping some. Of over 1.4 million clones in the sample, around 97% were seen once. This clone was observed a handful of times. The target antigen is unknown. Germline CDR1 SGHNT, CDR2 YYREEE (reference sequence). The V end was cut by 3 bases, the J end by 5 bases, with 8 bases between. The CDR3 spans 13 residues. General study points: It was the non-shared clonotypes that had lower generation probabilities than clonotypes shared by all four donors. Estimated richness was generally greater in naive than memory subsets.

The chain uses TRBV5-4 and TRBJ2-2, with D possibly matching TRBD1 (6 bases). The source material was naive CD4+ T cells sorted from blood. Subset described: CD45RA+ positively selected. This sequence originates from a man aged 30 to 39 in good health. The CDR3 region has the DNA TGTGCCAGCAGCTACGGACAGACCGGGGAGCTGTTTTTT. The encoded protein is CASSYGQTGELFF.